This TCR beta chain was captured by sequencing in a study of graft-versus-host responses after intestinal transplantation. Study-level information: Transplant recipients had multivisceral, liver-intestinal, or isolated intestinal grafts. The recipients all started with anti-thymocyte globulin induction and then took tacrolimus and steroids for three to four years. Notes on the study in general: High graft-versus-host to host-versus-graft T cell clonal ratios marked allografts of patients with graft-donor macrochimerism. Analysis identified GvH clones in recipient marrow, with some appearing first in ileum or blood.

Turning to this clone: Its antigen is unknown.

Germline CDR1 is MDHEN and CDR2 is SYDVKM. The CDR3 loop spans 13 amino acids. The junction had 2 bases not matched to a gene; V was cut back by 6 bases and J by 1 base. TCRdb's table, derived via immunoSEQ multiplex PCR, lists solely in-frame clones and lacks some. The sample has some 100,000 clones; approximately 84% are singletons. The input for sequencing was unstimulated CD4+ T cells sorted from spleen or lymph node cells, taken before transplant. The chain joins TRBV28 to TRBJ1-2, with TRBD1 matching over 7 bases. This TCR came from a human donor who was the organ donor for an intestinal transplant. The CDR3 here is CASRGQNNYGYTF. CDR3 coding DNA: TGTGCCAGCAGGGGACAGAATAACTATGGCTACACCTTC.